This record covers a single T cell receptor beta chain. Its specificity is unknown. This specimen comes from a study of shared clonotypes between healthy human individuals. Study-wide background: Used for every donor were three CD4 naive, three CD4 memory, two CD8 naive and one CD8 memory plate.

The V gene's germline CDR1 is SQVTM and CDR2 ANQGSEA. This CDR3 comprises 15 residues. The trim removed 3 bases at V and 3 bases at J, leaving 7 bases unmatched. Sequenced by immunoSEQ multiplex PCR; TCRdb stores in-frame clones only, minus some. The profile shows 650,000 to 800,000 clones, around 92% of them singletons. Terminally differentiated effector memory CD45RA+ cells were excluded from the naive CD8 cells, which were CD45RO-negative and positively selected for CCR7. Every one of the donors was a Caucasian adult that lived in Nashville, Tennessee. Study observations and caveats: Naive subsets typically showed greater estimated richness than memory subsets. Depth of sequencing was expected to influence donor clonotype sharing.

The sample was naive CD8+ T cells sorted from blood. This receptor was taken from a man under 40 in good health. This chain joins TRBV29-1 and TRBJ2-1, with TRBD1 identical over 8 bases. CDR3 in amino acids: CSVDRQGKGYNEQFF. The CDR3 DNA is TGCAGCGTTGATCGACAGGGGAAGGGCTACAATGAGCAGTTCTTC.